This T cell receptor (beta chain) was captured in a study of shared clonotypes between healthy human individuals. Study-wide points: Shared across a few donors were around 5% of the naive CD4 clonotypes. Collection of samples was limited to blood; tissue repertoires likely differ. Clonotype sharing among donors, it was expected, would be affected by sequencing depth. The donor pool, a small one, limited the genetic and exposure-history diversity represented.

The germline V and J ends were trimmed by 2 bases and 5 bases, with 13 bases remaining between them. CDR3 length: 15 amino acids. Germline assignment: CDR1 SGHRS and CDR2 YFSETQ. As regards this clone: The target antigen is unknown. The same CDR3 also results from other DNA sequences found in this sample.

Assay used: immunoSEQ multiplex PCR; TCRdb lists only in-frame clones, some missing. This table holds approximately 2.5 million clones, 93% found once. The chain joins TRBV5-1 to TRBJ2-2, with D possibly TRBD2 on 5 matching bases. The origin of this receptor is a young man in good health. Some clones in this sample may be carry-over from other donors' samples. Sequencing used naive CD4+ T cells from PBMCs. Subset described: CD45RA+ positively selected. The DNA for the CDR3 is TGCGCCAGCAGCTTTATAACCGGGGTGACCGGGGAGCTGTTTTTT. As protein: CASSFITGVTGELFF.